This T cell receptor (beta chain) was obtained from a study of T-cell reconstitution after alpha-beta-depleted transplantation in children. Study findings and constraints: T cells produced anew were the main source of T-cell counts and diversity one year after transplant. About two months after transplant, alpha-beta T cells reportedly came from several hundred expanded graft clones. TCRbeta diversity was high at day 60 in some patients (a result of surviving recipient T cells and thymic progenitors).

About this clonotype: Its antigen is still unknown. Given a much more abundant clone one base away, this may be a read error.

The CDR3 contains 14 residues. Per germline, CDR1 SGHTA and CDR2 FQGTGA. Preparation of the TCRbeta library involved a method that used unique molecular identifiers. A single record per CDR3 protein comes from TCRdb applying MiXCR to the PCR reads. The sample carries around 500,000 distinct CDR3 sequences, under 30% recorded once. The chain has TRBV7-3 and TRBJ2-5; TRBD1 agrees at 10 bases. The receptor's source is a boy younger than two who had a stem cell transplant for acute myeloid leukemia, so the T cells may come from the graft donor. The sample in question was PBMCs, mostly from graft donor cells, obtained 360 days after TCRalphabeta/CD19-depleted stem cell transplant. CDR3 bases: TGTGCCAGCAGCTTGACAGGGGGCAAAGAGACCCATTACTTC. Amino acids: CASSLTGGKETHYF. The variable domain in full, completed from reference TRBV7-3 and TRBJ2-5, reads GAGVSQTPSNKVTEKGKYVELRCDPISGHTALYWYRQSLGQGPEFLIYFQGTGAADDSGLPNDRFFAVRPEGSVSTLKIQRTERGDSAVYLCASSLTGGKETHYFGPGTRLLVL.